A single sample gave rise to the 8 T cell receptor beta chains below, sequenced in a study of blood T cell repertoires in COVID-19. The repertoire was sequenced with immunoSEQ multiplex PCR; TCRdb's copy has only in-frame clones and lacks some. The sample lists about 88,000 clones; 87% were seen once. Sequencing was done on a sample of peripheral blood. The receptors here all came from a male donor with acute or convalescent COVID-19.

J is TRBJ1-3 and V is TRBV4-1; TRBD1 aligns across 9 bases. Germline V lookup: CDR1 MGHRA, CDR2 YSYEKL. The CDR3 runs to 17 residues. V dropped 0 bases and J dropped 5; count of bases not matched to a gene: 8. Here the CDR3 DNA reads TGCGCCAGCAGCCAAGATAGGGGGGACAGGGTGCGAAACACCATATATTTT. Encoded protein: CASSQDRGDRVRNTIYF.

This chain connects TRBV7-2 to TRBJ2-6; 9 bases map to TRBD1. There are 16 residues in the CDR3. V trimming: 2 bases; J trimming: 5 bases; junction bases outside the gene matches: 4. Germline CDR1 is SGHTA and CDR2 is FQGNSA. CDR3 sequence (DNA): TGTGCCAGCAGCTTAAAGGACAGGGGATGGGCCAACGTCCTGACTTTC. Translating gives CASSLKDRGWANVLTF.

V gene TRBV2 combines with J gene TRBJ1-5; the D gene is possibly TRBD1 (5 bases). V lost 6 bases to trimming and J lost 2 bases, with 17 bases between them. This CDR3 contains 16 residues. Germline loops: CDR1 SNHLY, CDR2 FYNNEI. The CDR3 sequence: CASSPDRGIGNQPQHF. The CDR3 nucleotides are TGTGCCAGCAGCCCCGACCGGGGGATCGGCAATCAGCCCCAGCATTTT.

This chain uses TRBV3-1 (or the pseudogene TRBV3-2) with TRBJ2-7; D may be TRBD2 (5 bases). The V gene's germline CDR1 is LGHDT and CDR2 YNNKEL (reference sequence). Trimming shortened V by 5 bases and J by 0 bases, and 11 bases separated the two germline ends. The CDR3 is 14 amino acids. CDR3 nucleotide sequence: TGTGCCAGCAGCAGAGGGAGTAACTCCTACGAGCAGTACTTC. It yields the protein CASSRGSNSYEQYF.

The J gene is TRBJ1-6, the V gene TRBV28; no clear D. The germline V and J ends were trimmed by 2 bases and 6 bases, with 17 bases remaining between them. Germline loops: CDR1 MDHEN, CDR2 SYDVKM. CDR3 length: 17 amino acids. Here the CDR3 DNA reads TGTGCCAGCAGTTTACCCCCTACGACACCAACTAATTCACCCCTCCACTTT. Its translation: CASSLPPTTPTNSPLHF.

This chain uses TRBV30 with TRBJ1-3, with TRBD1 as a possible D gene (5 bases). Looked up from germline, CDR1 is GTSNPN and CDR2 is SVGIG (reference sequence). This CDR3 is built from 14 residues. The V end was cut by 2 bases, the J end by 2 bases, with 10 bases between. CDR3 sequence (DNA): TGTGCCTGGAGTATAAGGGGTCCTGGAAACACCATATATTTT. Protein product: CAWSIRGPGNTIYF.

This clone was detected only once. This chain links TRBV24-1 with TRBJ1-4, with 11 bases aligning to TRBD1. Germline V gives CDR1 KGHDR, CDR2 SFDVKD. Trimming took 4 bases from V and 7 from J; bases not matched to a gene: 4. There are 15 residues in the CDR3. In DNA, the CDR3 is TGTGCCACCAGTGAGCCCGGGACAGGGGGTGAAAAACTGTTTTTT. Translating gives CATSEPGTGGEKLFF.

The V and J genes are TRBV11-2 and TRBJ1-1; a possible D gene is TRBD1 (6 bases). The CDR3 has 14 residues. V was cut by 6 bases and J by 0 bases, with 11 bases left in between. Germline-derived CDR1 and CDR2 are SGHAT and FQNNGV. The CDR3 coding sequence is TGTGCCAGCAGAAACCGACAGGTGAACACTGAAGCTTTCTTT. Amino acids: CASRNRQVNTEAFF. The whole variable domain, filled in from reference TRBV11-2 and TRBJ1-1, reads EAGVAQSPRYKIIEKRQSVAFWCNPISGHATLYWYQQILGQGPKLLIQFQNNGVVDDSQLPKDRFSAERLKGVDSTLKIQPAKLEDSAVYLCASRNRQVNTEAFFGQGTRLTVV.